This TCR beta chain was retrieved from a study of beta chain features in type 1 diabetes. Overall study findings and caveats: The study found fewer insertions and more deletions at VDJ junctions in type 1 diabetes patients.

Trimming cost V 6 bases and J 6 bases; bases outside gene matches: 9. Germline loops: CDR1 MDHEN, CDR2 SYDVKM. This CDR3 contains 15 residues. Isolated RNA was reverse transcribed in full, so expressed TCRB transcripts were sequenced. The method was immunoSEQ multiplex PCR; TCRdb's version includes in-frame clones alone and lacks a portion of them. Of roughly 170,000 clones in the sample, about 13% were seen once. As to this clone: Its target is not known.

Sequencing input: central memory CD4+ T cells from blood. This clonotype was obtained from a woman between 18 and 29 years old in good health. The gene calls are TRBV28 and TRBJ2-3; 10 nucleotides agree with TRBD2. The CDR3 is CASSPSGRFEDTQYF. The CDR3 coding sequence is TGTGCCAGCAGCCCTAGCGGGAGATTTGAGGATACGCAGTATTTT.